Below, 6 T cell receptor beta chains from the same sample are listed, as sequenced in a study of spatial heterogeneity in lung cancer. TCRdb re-called the 5' RACE reads with MiXCR, one entry per CDR3 protein. The sample carries about 92,000 distinct CDR3 sequences, roughly 12% recorded once. The time point here: sample taken at primary tumor resection. This specimen was PBMCs, taken at surgery. Receptors were obtained from a male donor with early-stage non-small cell lung cancer.

This clonotype has more than one count but fewer than ten. The V gene is TRBV20-1, the J gene TRBJ1-6; no clear D. The CDR3 extends over 11 amino acids. Germline values: CDR1 DFQATT, CDR2 SNEGSKA (reference sequence). Trimming took off 1 base at V and 8 bases at J, with 3 bases between the two ends. CDR3 region: CSARGDSPLHF. CDR3 DNA: TGCAGTGCTAGAGGGGATTCACCCCTCCACTTT.

V is TRBV7-2 and J is TRBJ2-3, with 7 bases fitting TRBD2. The V gene end was trimmed by 3 bases and the J gene end by 0 bases; junction bases not matched to a gene: 3. Germline CDR1 is SGHTA and CDR2 is FQGNSA. CDR3 size: 15 residues. The CDR3 DNA is TGTGCCAGCAGCTTGGTTAGCGGGAGCACAGATACGCAGTATTTT. It encodes CASSLVSGSTDTQYF.

This clonotype was seen ten or more times. The rearrangement joins TRBV6-2 or TRBV6-3 to TRBJ2-6; maybe TRBD2 (7 bases). The germline V gene has CDR1 MNHEY and CDR2 SVGEGT. V was pared by 6 bases and J by 0 bases, with 18 bases between. The CDR3 is made up of 18 amino acids. CDR3 residues: CASSPRGGRSSGANVLTF. The CDR3 DNA reads as TGTGCCAGCAGCCCCCGCGGGGGCCGAAGCTCTGGGGCCAACGTCCTGACTTTC.

This clonotype has just a few counts. V gene TRBV27 combines with J gene TRBJ1-5; D unresolved. Germline V gene data show CDR1 as MNHEY and CDR2 as SMNVEV (reference sequence). V shed 2 bases and J shed 5 bases, with 7 bases lying between them. This CDR3 contains 13 residues. The CDR3: CASSLMSYQPQHF. The DNA of the CDR3 is TGTGCCAGCAGTTTAATGAGTTATCAGCCCCAGCATTTT.

This clonotype was seen ten or more times. The chain combines TRBV19 with TRBJ2-5; 8 nucleotides agree with TRBD2. This CDR3 has 16 residues. V lost 4 bases and J lost 4; bases outside the gene matches: 11. Germline V gene data show CDR1 as LNHDA and CDR2 as SQIVND (reference sequence). The CDR3 DNA follows: TGTGCCAGTAGTAGGTCACGACGGGAGGGAGGAGAGACCCAGTACTTC. Amino acids: CASSRSRREGGETQYF.

J is TRBJ2-1 and V is TRBV24-1; 9 nucleotides line up with TRBD2. CDR1 KGHDR and CDR2 SFDVKD come from the germline V gene. After removal of 4 bases from V and 8 bases from J, the junction contained 8 bases not matched to a gene. The CDR3 length is 15 residues. The CDR3 sequence: CATSEALAGLDEQFF. Written as DNA, the CDR3 is TGTGCCACCAGTGAGGCGCTAGCGGGGTTGGATGAGCAGTTCTTC.